This entry is about one T cell receptor (beta chain). There is no known antigen for this receptor. No clone much larger than this one lies a single base away; base qualities are absent. Genomic DNA was extracted from sorted cells for sequencing of the TCRbeta CDR3 region. The immunoSEQ Assay was used to sequence the TCRbeta CDR3 regions. Not all clones reach the TCRdb copy of this immuneACCESS table, which keeps in-frame sequences only. Checked studies attribute under half of the gap to unresolved V genes and leave the rest unexplained. The table for this sample lists approximately 69,000 clones; approximately 86% of them were counted only once. In total, the top ten clones hold approximately 2.6% of the sample. Patients with autoimmune disease history or receiving systemic immunosuppression were excluded from the trial. Peripheral blood for TCR sequencing was collected from all dose cohorts at baseline, on cycle 4 day 1, and on cycle 7 day 1. Samples were obtained from an open-label, multicenter, first-in-human phase I dose-escalation trial of ivuxolimab. Adults with locally advanced or metastatic head and neck squamous cell, hepatocellular, melanoma or renal cell carcinoma were enrolled in the trial. CD4+ and CD8+ T cells were sorted separately from peripheral blood before TCR sequencing.

The sample is drawn from a study of OX40 agonist ivuxolimab in advanced cancers. For the wider study: The costimulatory receptor OX40 (CD134) was targeted by ivuxolimab, a fully human IgG2 agonistic monoclonal antibody. Intravenous ivuxolimab was administered to patients every 2 weeks at six dose levels: 0.01, 0.1, 0.3, 1.5, 3 and 10 mg/kg. Of the approximately 50 dose-escalation patients, hepatocellular carcinoma was present in 19, melanoma in around 15, renal cell carcinoma in 9 and head and neck cancer in 9. The dose-escalation cohort was approximately 83% male with a mean age of about 54 years, ranging from about 20 to 85. Patients were allowed to have had prior anti-PD-1, anti-PD-L1 or anti-CTLA-4 therapy, and around 43% of the dose-escalation patients had been treated with checkpoint inhibitors. Partial responses occurred in three dose-escalation patients: two with cutaneous melanoma and one with hepatocellular carcinoma. The point of sequencing TCRbeta in the periphery was to test whether ivuxolimab changed TCR sequence diversity and drove clonal T-cell expansion. The paper reports the monotherapy dose-escalation portion (N of about 50 patients) of the phase I ivuxolimab trial. Broader findings and caveats from the paper: Clonal expansion of both CD4+ and CD8+ blood T cells was observed from baseline to week 6 at doses 0.1 to 3.0 mg/kg. Antigen specificity was not determined for the clonally expanded peripheral T cells. After ivuxolimab, expanded clones were on average more numerous among CD8+ T cells than among CD4+ T cells. In partial responders in the 0.1-3.0 mg/kg groups, normalized peripheral clonal expansion was found to be among the lowest, especially among CD8+ T cells. Low levels of normalized T-cell clonal expansion were also shown by some nonresponding patients.

The germline V gene supplies CDR1 KGHSH and CDR2 LQKENI. The CDR3 covers 14 residues, taking in both the cysteine and the phenylalanine. Left in the record is the CDR3 DNA by itself, 42 bases read in frame from the first base. Here V drops 3 bases and J drops 2 bases, and the junction holds 2 bases not matched to any gene. This TCR was sampled from an adult with an advanced solid tumor such as melanoma, head and neck, liver or kidney cancer. Sequencing was performed on CD4+ or CD8+ T cells sorted from blood, taken in a trial of the OX40 agonist ivuxolimab. The chain is encoded by TRBV18 joined to TRBJ2-7, and TRBD1 matches 9 of the central bases. The DNA is TGTGCCAGCTCACCCCGGGACAGGGCCTACGAGCAGTACTTC. It is translated as CASSPRDRAYEQYF. Reference TRBV18 and TRBJ2-7 genes cover what lies past the CDR3, so the full variable domain is NAGVMQNPRHLVRRRGQEARLRCSPMKGHSHVYWYRQLPEEGLKFMVYLQKENIIDESGMPKERFSAEFPKEGPSILRIQQVVRGDSAAYFCASSPRDRAYEQYFGPGTRLTVT.